Below are 20 T cell receptor beta chains sequenced from a single sample in a study of T cell responses to AZD1222 COVID-19 vaccine. The method was immunoSEQ multiplex PCR; TCRdb's version includes in-frame clones alone and lacks a portion of them. The sample holds more than 50,000 clones, about 90% seen once. Sample: peripheral blood, taken on day 0 of AZD1222 vaccination. These receptors all come from an adult in good health.

This clone has more than one count but fewer than ten. Other DNA sequences in the sample encode the same CDR3. V and J are TRBV29-1 and TRBJ2-2; tentative D call: TRBD2 (6 bases). The CDR3 runs to 15 residues. Trimming took 2 bases from V and 1 from J, leaving 11 bases between them. Looked up from germline, CDR1 is SQVTM and CDR2 is ANQGSEA. The chain's CDR3 is CSVESGRGNTGELFF. DNA of the CDR3: TGCAGCGTTGAATCAGGGCGGGGGAACACCGGGGAGCTGTTTTTT.

This chain uses TRBV18 with TRBJ2-6; tentatively, D is TRBD1 (6 bases). CDR1 is KGHSH and CDR2 is LQKENI in the germline V gene. This CDR3 spans 18 amino acids. Trimming removed 3 bases from V and 0 bases from J, with 15 bases in between. Here the CDR3 reads CASSPTGFGVSGANVLTF. The CDR3 DNA reads as TGTGCCAGCTCACCGACAGGATTCGGGGTCTCTGGGGCCAACGTCCTGACTTTC.

The chain has TRBV19 and TRBJ1-5; D may be TRBD1 (6 bases). CDR1 is LNHDA, CDR2 SQIVND, per germline (reference sequence). There are 17 residues in the CDR3. The V gene lost 6 bases and the J gene lost 1 base, with 19 bases spanning the gap. The chain's CDR3 is CASRGRRGRESNQPQHF. The CDR3 DNA is TGTGCCAGTAGAGGGAGGAGGGGGAGGGAAAGCAATCAGCCCCAGCATTTT.

The V call is TRBV20-1, the J call TRBJ1-5; 9 bases line up with TRBD1. Germline V lookup: CDR1 DFQATT, CDR2 SNEGSKA (reference sequence). CDR3 length: 15 residues. V lost 3 bases and J lost 3; bases outside the gene matches: 6. The CDR3 sequence: CSASNRGRVNQPQHF. CDR3 in DNA: TGCAGTGCTAGTAACAGGGGGCGAGTCAATCAGCCCCAGCATTTT.

The gene calls are TRBV20-1 and TRBJ2-5; D remains ambiguous. V was cut by 3 bases and J by 0 bases, with 11 bases left in between. The CDR3 covers 14 residues. CDR1 and CDR2 from the germline V gene are DFQATT and SNEGSKA (reference sequence). CDR3 loop: CSASNSLHQETQYF. The CDR3 DNA reads as TGCAGTGCTAGTAACAGTCTGCACCAAGAGACCCAGTACTTC.

The rearrangement uses TRBV19 and TRBJ2-1; tentative D call: TRBD2 (6 bases). V shed 5 bases and J shed 7 bases, with 21 bases lying between them. In germline, CDR1 is LNHDA, CDR2 SQIVND (reference sequence). The CDR3 length is 16 residues. This chain's CDR3 is CASSASVGGLKNEQFF. The CDR3 coding sequence is TGTGCCAGTAGTGCTAGTGTGGGGGGACTTAAGAATGAGCAGTTCTTC.

This sequence joins TRBV7-9 and TRBJ1-3; the D is unclear. CDR1 and CDR2 from the germline V gene are SEHNR and FQNEAQ (reference sequence). The V and J ends lost 5 bases and 4 bases respectively, with 15 bases between them. CDR3 size: 15 residues. The CDR3, as DNA: TGTGCCAGCAGCCCGCCCTTTAGGCTGGGAAACACCATATATTTT. Protein product: CASSPPFRLGNTIYF.

The chain links TRBV5-1 to TRBJ2-3, with D possibly being TRBD2 (6 bases). The CDR3 runs to 16 residues. Between the trimmed V and J ends, which lost 0 bases and 1 base, there was a span of 12 bases. CDR1 is SGHRS and CDR2 is YFSETQ in the germline V gene. In DNA, the CDR3 is TGCGCCAGCAGCTTGGCCGCGGGCGGGGGCACAGATACGCAGTATTTT. It translates to CASSLAAGGGTDTQYF.

The chain joins TRBV6-1 to TRBJ2-2; perhaps TRBD1 as D (5 bases). The V gene's germline CDR1 is MNHNS and CDR2 SASEGT. V gave up 2 bases and J gave up 7 bases, with 14 bases separating them. CDR3 size: 15 residues. CDR3 in DNA: TGTGCCAGCAGTGAAACGGGCAGGGTGTTCGGGGAGCTGTTTTTT. The encoded protein is CASSETGRVFGELFF.

V is TRBV9 and J is TRBJ2-2, with TRBD2 as a possible D gene (6 bases). Trimming removed 2 bases from V and 0 bases from J, with 8 bases in between. The germline V gene encodes CDR1 SGDLS and CDR2 YYNGEE. The CDR3 consists of 15 residues. CDR3 sequence: CASSVSGSNTGELFF. The CDR3 DNA is TGTGCCAGCAGCGTTAGCGGTTCGAACACCGGGGAGCTGTTTTTT. Looking up the rest from reference TRBV9 and TRBJ2-2 gives the full variable domain: DSGVTQTPKHLITATGQRVTLRCSPRSGDLSVYWYQQSLDQGLQFLIQYYNGEERAKGNILERFSAQQFPDLHSELNLSSLELGDSALYFCASSVSGSNTGELFFGEGSRLTVL.

This clone was seen a single time. V usage is TRBV10-3 and J usage is TRBJ2-1; 7 bases are shared with TRBD2. Per germline, CDR1 ENHRY and CDR2 SYGVKD. The CDR3 sequence is 16 residues long. Trimming removed 4 bases from V and 3 bases from J; junction bases left unmatched: 9. In DNA form, the CDR3 reads TGTGCCATCAGTGCCCCTTGGACTAGGATCTACAATGAGCAGTTCTTC. Its translation: CAISAPWTRIYNEQFF.

The rearrangement uses TRBV4-1 and TRBJ2-5; possible D gene TRBD2, 6 bases. The CDR3 has 15 residues. Deletions cut 4 bases from V and 5 bases from J, with 17 bases between. Per the germline V gene, CDR1 is MGHRA and CDR2 is YSYEKL. The CDR3 loop reads CASSPYGGPGETQYF. DNA of the CDR3: TGCGCCAGCAGCCCCTACGGGGGTCCAGGGGAGACCCAGTACTTC.

This clone has more than one count but fewer than ten. The chain is built from TRBV11-2 and TRBJ2-5; TRBD2 aligns across 12 bases. The CDR3 covers 17 residues. Germline V gene sequence: CDR1 SGHAT, CDR2 FQNNGV. With 4 bases clipped from V and 5 bases from J, the junction kept 11 bases outside the gene matches. CDR3 in amino acids: CASSSVFGLAGWETQYF. The CDR3 nucleotides read TGTGCCAGCAGCTCAGTCTTTGGACTAGCGGGGTGGGAGACCCAGTACTTC.

The rearrangement joins TRBV19 to TRBJ2-1; perhaps TRBD1 as D (6 bases). Germline V gene data show CDR1 as LNHDA and CDR2 as SQIVND (reference sequence). This CDR3 has 17 amino acids. Trimming pared 5 bases from V and 8 bases from J, leaving 25 bases between. The CDR3: CASSSFPGQGNHHEQFF. DNA for the CDR3: TGTGCCAGTAGTTCTTTCCCGGGACAAGGAAACCACCATGAGCAGTTCTTC.

The rearrangement joins TRBV19 to TRBJ1-5, with TRBD1 as a possible D gene (5 bases). Trimming shortened V by 7 bases and J by 2 bases, and 15 bases separated the two germline ends. This CDR3 contains 15 residues. Germline lookup yields CDR1 LNHDA and CDR2 SQIVND (reference sequence). CDR3 sequence (DNA): TGTGCCAGTACCCATGGGGGGTCGGGCAATCAGCCCCAGCATTTT. As protein: CASTHGGSGNQPQHF.

This clone was observed a handful of times. The chain combines TRBV6-5 with TRBJ1-6; D call uncertain. The CDR3 has 15 residues. Trimming removed 7 bases from V and 7 bases from J, with 17 bases in between. Germline lookup yields CDR1 MNHEY and CDR2 SVGAGI. The CDR3 coding sequence is TGTGCCAGCACCATGTTCAGTGAAGAGAATTCACCCCTCCACTTT. This translates into CASTMFSEENSPLHF.

The chain combines TRBV5-1 with TRBJ1-4; D remains unclear. Trimming cost V 6 bases and J 5 bases, with 11 bases left between them. Germline-derived CDR1 and CDR2 are SGHRS and YFSETQ. The CDR3 is made up of 13 amino acids. The CDR3 sequence: CASKGDNNEKLFF. In nucleotides, the CDR3 is TGCGCCAGCAAAGGTGATAACAATGAAAAACTGTTTTTT.

The gene calls are TRBV11-2 and TRBJ2-7; TRBD2 matches at 13 bases. The CDR3 spans 16 residues. Germline V gene lookup returns CDR1 SGHAT and CDR2 FQNNGV. V lost 7 bases and J lost 1; bases outside the gene matches: 7. In DNA form, the CDR3 reads TGTGCCAGCACCTACACTAGCGGGGGGGCATCCTACGAGCAGTACTTC. As protein: CASTYTSGGASYEQYF. Together with reference TRBV11-2 and TRBJ2-7, the CDR3 gives the full variable domain: EAGVAQSPRYKIIEKRQSVAFWCNPISGHATLYWYQQILGQGPKLLIQFQNNGVVDDSQLPKDRFSAERLKGVDSTLKIQPAKLEDSAVYLCASTYTSGGASYEQYFGPGTRLTVT.

This rearrangement joins TRBV28 to TRBJ2-7; 9 bases line up with TRBD1. The junction had 14 bases not matched to a gene; V was cut back by 7 bases and J by 4 bases. The V gene's germline CDR1 is MDHEN and CDR2 SYDVKM. The CDR3 has 16 residues. CDR3: CASKFGAGQGLYEQYF. DNA for the CDR3: TGTGCCAGCAAATTCGGGGCGGGACAGGGATTGTACGAGCAGTACTTC. The full variable domain, completed using reference TRBV28 and TRBJ2-7, is DVKVTQSSRYLVKRTGEKVFLECVQDMDHENMFWYRQDPGLGLRLIYFSYDVKMKEKGDIPEGYSVSREKKERFSLILESASTNQTSMYLCASKFGAGQGLYEQYFGPGTRLTVT.

The genes are TRBV5-5 and TRBJ2-7; the D gene could be TRBD1 or TRBD2 (5 bases each). Germline V gene sequence: CDR1 SGHKS, CDR2 YYEKEE (reference sequence). This CDR3 contains 14 residues. V was cut by 0 bases and J by 1 base, with 8 bases left in between. The CDR3 protein is CASSLGDGSYEQYF. CDR3 DNA sequence: TGTGCCAGCAGCTTGGGGGACGGGTCCTACGAGCAGTACTTC.